The T cell receptor beta chain described here comes from a study of T cells in Graves' hyperthyroidism and ophthalmopathy. There were TCR beta CDR3 regions amplified from RNA transcripts. The HTBI primer set drove a first-round RT-PCR of the TCR CDR3. A single record per CDR3 protein comes from TCRdb applying MiXCR to the multiplex PCR reads. The sample holds fewer than 450,000 distinct CDR3 sequences; about a sixth are singletons and the top ten take almost 35%. The CDR3 runs 12 residues. V lost 2 bases and J 12 bases, leaving 11 bases between the germline ends. This TCR derives from a woman in her twenties or thirties with Graves' hyperthyroidism that later progressed to Graves' ophthalmopathy. The material sequenced was blood. The V and J genes are TRBV12-3 or TRBV12-4 and TRBJ2-1; D remains ambiguous. The CDR3 region is CASSLFGDGQFF. As DNA, the CDR3 is TGTGCCAGCAGTTTATTTGGGGATGGGCAGTTCTTC.